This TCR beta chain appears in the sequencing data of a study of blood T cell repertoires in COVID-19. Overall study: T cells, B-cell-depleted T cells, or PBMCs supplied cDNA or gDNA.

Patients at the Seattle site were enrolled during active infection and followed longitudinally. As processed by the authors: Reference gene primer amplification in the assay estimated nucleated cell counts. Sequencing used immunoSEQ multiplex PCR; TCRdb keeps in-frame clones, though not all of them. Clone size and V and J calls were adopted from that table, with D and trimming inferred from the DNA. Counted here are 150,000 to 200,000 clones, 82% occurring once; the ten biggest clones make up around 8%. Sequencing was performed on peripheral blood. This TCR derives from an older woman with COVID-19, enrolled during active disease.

The chain's CDR3 is CASSSRGKGRSYEQYF. DNA for the CDR3: TGTGCCAGCAGCTCACGCGGCAAGGGGAGGTCCTACGAGCAGTACTTC. The chain is built from TRBV7-8 and TRBJ2-7; possible D gene TRBD2, 6 bases. Trimming stripped 4 bases from V and 1 base from J, with 17 bases between. CDR1 and CDR2 (germline): SGHVS, FQNEAQ. The CDR3 runs to 16 residues.